Listed below are T cell receptor beta chains from one sample, sequenced in a study of post-analysis software for immune sequencing data. TCRdb ran MiXCR on the PCR reads and lists one entry per CDR3 protein. The sample has some 450,000 distinct CDR3 sequences; approximately 46% are singletons. Material: blood. The receptors come from a girl between 10 and 17 years old with multiple sclerosis. Each CDR3 is given with its conserved first and last residue. The D gene is left open where the match is weak. Clone size is stated in some rows and not others, as once, few, many or a class when expanded.

D	size	V	J	DNA	CDR3
-	-	TRBV4-1	TRBJ2-7	TGCGCCAGCAGCCAAGATGGCAGCCTAGCCTACGAGCAGTACTTC	CASSQDGSLAYEQYF
TRBD1	-	TRBV28	TRBJ2-7	TGTGCCAGCAGTATACGGACAGGGGACGGCGAAGCCTCCTACGAGCAGTACTTC	CASSIRTGDGEASYEQYF
-	few	TRBV12-3/TRBV12-4	TRBJ2-3	TGTGCCAGCAGTTCGACGGGAAACACAGATACGCAGTATTTT	CASSSTGNTDTQYF
-	few	TRBV7-2	TRBJ2-3	TGTGCCAGCAGCTTAGCCGGGCGGGGAGTATCAGATACGCAGTATTTT	CASSLAGRGVSDTQYF
-	-	TRBV7-2	TRBJ2-5	TGTGCCAGCAGCTTAAGGCGCGGTCCACTAGGGCAAGAGACCCAGTACTTC	CASSLRRGPLGQETQYF
-	-	TRBV24-1	TRBJ2-1	TGTGCCACCCAGAACCCCGTAAACTACAATGAGCAGTTCTTC	CATQNPVNYNEQFF
-	-	TRBV20-1	TRBJ2-7	TGCAGTGCTAGAGATGAAGGACTCTACGAGCAGTACTTC	CSARDEGLYEQYF
TRBD2	-	TRBV6-5	TRBJ2-2	TGTGCCAGCACGCCTGATAGCGGGCAAGGGGAGCTGTTTTTT	CASTPDSGQGELFF
TRBD1	-	TRBV20-1	TRBJ2-7	TGCAGTGCTAGATCCGCAGGGGGGACAGGCGAGCAGTACTTC	CSARSAGGTGEQYF
-	few	TRBV7-2	TRBJ2-7	TGTGCCAGCAGCCGCCACAGGACGGAGTACGAGCAGTACTTC	CASSRHRTEYEQYF
-	-	TRBV20-1	TRBJ2-5	TGCAGTGCTAGGGGCCCACAGGGCACGGAGACCCAGTACTTC	CSARGPQGTETQYF
TRBD2	-	TRBV4-1	TRBJ2-1	TGCGCCAGCAGCCAGGGACTAGCGGATTACAATGAGCAGTTCTTC	CASSQGLADYNEQFF
-	-	TRBV20-1	TRBJ2-3	TGCAGTGCTAGAGATACCTTCAGGGATGGCACAGATACGCAGTATTTT	CSARDTFRDGTDTQYF
-	-	TRBV29-1	TRBJ2-5	TGCAGCGTTCAAAGAAGGCAGGCCCAAGAGACCCAGTACTTC	CSVQRRQAQETQYF
-	-	TRBV10-3	TRBJ2-7	TGTGCCATCAGCAAGTCGCATTTCTACGAGCAGTACTTC	CAISKSHFYEQYF
TRBD1	few	TRBV4-1	TRBJ1-2	TGCGCCAGCAGCCCAGACCGGGACAGGGGGCCGCTGCACTATGGCTACACCTTC	CASSPDRDRGPLHYGYTF
TRBD1	-	TRBV7-2	TRBJ2-7	TGTGCCAGCGGCCGGGACAGGGACTACGAGCAGTACTTC	CASGRDRDYEQYF
-	-	TRBV20-1	TRBJ1-2	TGCAGTGCTAGTGAATCGTCCTATGGCTACACCTTC	CSASESSYGYTF
-	once	TRBV5-1	TRBJ2-1	TGCGCCAGCAGCTTTAGTAACAGGGACAATGAGCAGTTCTTC	CASSFSNRDNEQFF
TRBD1	few	TRBV7-2	TRBJ1-4	TGTGCCAGCAGCCGGACAGGGGGGGTTGAAAAACTGTTTTTT	CASSRTGGVEKLFF
-	-	TRBV29-1	TRBJ2-7	TGCAGCGTTGCTGTATCCCTCGAGCAGTACTTC	CSVAVSLEQYF
TRBD2	once	TRBV24-1	TRBJ2-1	TGTGCCACCAGTGATTCCGGGACTAGCGGGATCGGGAGCTCCCACAATGAGCAGTTCTTC	CATSDSGTSGIGSSHNEQFF
TRBD2	-	TRBV6-1	TRBJ2-2	TGTGCCAGCAGTCGGAATAGACTAGCGGGAGAGGGCGGGGAGCTGTTTTTT	CASSRNRLAGEGGELFF
TRBD1	-	TRBV7-3	TRBJ2-3	TGTGCCAGCAGGTCGAGGGCGGGACAGGCAGATACGCAGTATTTT	CASRSRAGQADTQYF
-	-	TRBV28	TRBJ2-2	TGTGCCAGCAGTGGAGGGAGGACCGGGGAGCTGTTTTTT	CASSGGRTGELFF
-	many	TRBV20-1	TRBJ2-1	TGCAGTGCTATGGAAGGCAGTAACAATGAGCAGTTCTTC	CSAMEGSNNEQFF
-	few	TRBV28	TRBJ2-5	TGTGCCAGCAGTTTTATTTCGGGTCCGAAGACCCAGTACTTC	CASSFISGPKTQYF
TRBD1	-	TRBV15	TRBJ2-1	TGTGCCACCAGCCGGAACCGGGACAGGGGGAATGAGCAGTTCTTC	CATSRNRDRGNEQFF
-	-	TRBV20-1	TRBJ2-7	TGCAGTGCTAGAAGTCCAGGACACAGCTACGAGCAGTACTTC	CSARSPGHSYEQYF
-	-	TRBV4-1	TRBJ2-7	TGCGCCAGCAGCCAAGTTGGGCAGGGAGGACGCGAGCAGTACTTC	CASSQVGQGGREQYF
-	few	TRBV29-1	TRBJ2-7	TGCAGCGTTGAGACTAGTGGGGGCTCCTACGAGCAGTACTTC	CSVETSGGSYEQYF
TRBD2	-	TRBV6-5	TRBJ2-7	TGTGCCAGCAGGTTTAGCGGGAGGCTGTCCTACGAGCAGTACTTC	CASRFSGRLSYEQYF
-	many	TRBV20-1	TRBJ2-2	TGCAGTGCTAGACCCCCGAACGGGTGGAACACCGGGGAGCTGTTTTTT	CSARPPNGWNTGELFF
TRBD1	-	TRBV7-9	TRBJ1-1	TGTGCCAGCAGCCTCCCCCTTGGTGGGGACAGTAACACTGAAGCTTTCTTT	CASSLPLGGDSNTEAFF
-	-	TRBV20-1	TRBJ2-5	TGCAGTGCCCCTGAGCGGGTCCAAGAGACCCAGTACTTC	CSAPERVQETQYF
-	-	TRBV5-1	TRBJ2-2	TGCGCCAGCGGTTCAGGCCCAAGGGACACCGGGGAGCTGTTTTTT	CASGSGPRDTGELFF
TRBD1	-	TRBV28	TRBJ2-7	TGTGCCAGCAGTTCCAGGGGGAAGTTGATTGACTACGAGCAGTACTTC	CASSSRGKLIDYEQYF
-	-	TRBV11-2	TRBJ1-1	TGTGCCAGCAGCTTAATGATGGTTACGAACACTGAAGCTTTCTTT	CASSLMMVTNTEAFF
-	-	TRBV12-3/TRBV12-4	TRBJ2-5	TGTGCCAGCAGTTTTCAGGGGCCCCAAGAGACCCAGTACTTC	CASSFQGPQETQYF
-	-	TRBV10-3	TRBJ2-3	TGTGCCATCAGTGAGTCGAGTGGCACGCAGTATTTT	CAISESSGTQYF
TRBD2	-	TRBV20-1	TRBJ2-5	TGCAGTGCTAGTACGCTGCGGGGGAGGGCTTCTGAGACCCAGTACTTC	CSASTLRGRASETQYF
-	-	TRBV4-2	TRBJ2-7	TGTGCCAGCAGCCAAGATCGCGGAACCTACGAGCTGTACTTC	CASSQDRGTYELYF
TRBD1	-	TRBV24-1	TRBJ2-7	TGTGCCACCAGTGATCCAGCGGACAGGGCATCCTACAATGAGCAGTACTTC	CATSDPADRASYNEQYF
TRBD2	few	TRBV20-1	TRBJ2-7	TGCAGTGCTAGAATCGGGGCTAGCGGGTACGAGCAGTACTTC	CSARIGASGYEQYF
-	-	TRBV12-3/TRBV12-4	TRBJ2-1	TGTGCCAGCACCCAGACAGGTCCCTGCAATGAGCAGTTCTTC	CASTQTGPCNEQFF
-	-	TRBV4-3	TRBJ1-5	TGCGCCAGCAGCCAAGAGGCCCTCGGGCGCAATCAGCCCCAGCATTTT	CASSQEALGRNQPQHF
-	-	TRBV18	TRBJ2-7	TGTGCCAGCTCACCACGAAATCGGGGGGCTCTGGCCGAGCAGTACTTC	CASSPRNRGALAEQYF